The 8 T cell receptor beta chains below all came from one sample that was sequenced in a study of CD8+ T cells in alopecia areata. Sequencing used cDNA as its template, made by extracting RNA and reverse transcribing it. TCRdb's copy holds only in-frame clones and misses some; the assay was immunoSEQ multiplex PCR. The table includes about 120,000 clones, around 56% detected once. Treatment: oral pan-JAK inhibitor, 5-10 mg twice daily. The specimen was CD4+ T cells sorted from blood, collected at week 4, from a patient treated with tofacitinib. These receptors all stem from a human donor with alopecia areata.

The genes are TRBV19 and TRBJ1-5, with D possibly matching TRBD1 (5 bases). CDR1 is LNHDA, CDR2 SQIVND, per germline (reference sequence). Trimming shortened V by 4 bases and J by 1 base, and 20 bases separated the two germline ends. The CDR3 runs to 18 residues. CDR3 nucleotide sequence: TGTGCCAGTAGTAAACCGGGACGGACCTCCCGAAGCAATCAGCCCCAGCATTTT. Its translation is CASSKPGRTSRSNQPQHF.

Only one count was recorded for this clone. The CDR3 reads CASSPLGIGTQYF. The CDR3 DNA sequence: TGTGCCAGCAGCCCCCTTGGCATCGGGACCCAGTACTTC. J is TRBJ2-5 and V is TRBV5-4; D call uncertain. There are 13 residues in the CDR3. Germline-derived CDR1 and CDR2 are SGHNT and YYREEE (reference sequence). V dropped 4 bases and J dropped 7 bases, with 14 bases sitting between them.

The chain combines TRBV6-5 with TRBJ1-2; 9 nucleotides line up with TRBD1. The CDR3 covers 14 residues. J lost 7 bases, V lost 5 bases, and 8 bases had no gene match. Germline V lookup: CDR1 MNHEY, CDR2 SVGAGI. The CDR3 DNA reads TGTGCCAGCAGTCACGGGGACAGGGCAGGTGGCTACACCTTC. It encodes CASSHGDRAGGYTF.

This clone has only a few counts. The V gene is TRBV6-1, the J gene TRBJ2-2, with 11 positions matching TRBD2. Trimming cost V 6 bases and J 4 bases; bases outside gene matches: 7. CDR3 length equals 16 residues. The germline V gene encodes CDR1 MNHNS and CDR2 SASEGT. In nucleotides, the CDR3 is TGTGCCAGCAGGGAACTAGCGGGAGTAGGCACCGGGGAGCTGTTTTTT. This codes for CASRELAGVGTGELFF.

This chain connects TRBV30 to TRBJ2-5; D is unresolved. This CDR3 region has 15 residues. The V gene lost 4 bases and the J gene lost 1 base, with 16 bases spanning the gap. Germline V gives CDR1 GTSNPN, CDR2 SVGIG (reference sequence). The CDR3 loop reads CAWTPRWAFQETQYF. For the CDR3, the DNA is TGTGCCTGGACCCCTCGATGGGCGTTCCAAGAGACCCAGTACTTC. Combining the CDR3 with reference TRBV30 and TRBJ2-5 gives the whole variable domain SQTIHQWPATLVQPVGSPLSLECTVEGTSNPNLYWYRQAAGRGLQLLFYSVGIGQISSEVPQNLSASRPQDRQFILSSKKLLLSDSGFYLCAWTPRWAFQETQYFGPGTRLLVL.

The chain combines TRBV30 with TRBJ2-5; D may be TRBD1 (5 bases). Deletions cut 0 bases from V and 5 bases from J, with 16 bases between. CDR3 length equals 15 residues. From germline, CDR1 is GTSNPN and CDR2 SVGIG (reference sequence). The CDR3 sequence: CAWSVGVGSLETQYF. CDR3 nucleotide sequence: TGTGCCTGGAGTGTAGGGGTGGGTAGTTTGGAGACCCAGTACTTC.

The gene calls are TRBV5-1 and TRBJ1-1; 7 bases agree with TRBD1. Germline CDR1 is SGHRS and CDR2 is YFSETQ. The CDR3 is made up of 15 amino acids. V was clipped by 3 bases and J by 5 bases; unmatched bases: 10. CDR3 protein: CASSWQGDGRTEAFF. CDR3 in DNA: TGCGCCAGCAGCTGGCAGGGGGACGGGAGGACTGAAGCTTTCTTT.

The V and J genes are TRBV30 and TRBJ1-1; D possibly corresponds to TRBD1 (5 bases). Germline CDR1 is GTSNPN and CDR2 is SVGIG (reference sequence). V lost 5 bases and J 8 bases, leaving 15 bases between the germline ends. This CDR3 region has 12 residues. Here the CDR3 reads CAWGRGPSEAFF. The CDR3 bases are TGTGCCTGGGGCCGGGGCCCTTCAGAAGCTTTCTTT.